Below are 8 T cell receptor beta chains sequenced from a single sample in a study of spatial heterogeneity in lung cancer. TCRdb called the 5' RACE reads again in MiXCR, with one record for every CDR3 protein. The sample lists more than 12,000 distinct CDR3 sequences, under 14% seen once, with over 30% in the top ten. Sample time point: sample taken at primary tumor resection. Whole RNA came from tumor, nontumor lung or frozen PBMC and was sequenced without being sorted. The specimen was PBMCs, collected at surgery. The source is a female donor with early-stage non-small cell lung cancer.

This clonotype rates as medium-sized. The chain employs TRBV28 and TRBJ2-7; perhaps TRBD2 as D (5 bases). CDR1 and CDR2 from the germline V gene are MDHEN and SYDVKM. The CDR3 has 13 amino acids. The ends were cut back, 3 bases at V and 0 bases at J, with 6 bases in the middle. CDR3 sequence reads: CASSLDFSYEQYF. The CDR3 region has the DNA TGTGCCAGCAGTTTGGACTTCTCCTACGAGCAGTACTTC.

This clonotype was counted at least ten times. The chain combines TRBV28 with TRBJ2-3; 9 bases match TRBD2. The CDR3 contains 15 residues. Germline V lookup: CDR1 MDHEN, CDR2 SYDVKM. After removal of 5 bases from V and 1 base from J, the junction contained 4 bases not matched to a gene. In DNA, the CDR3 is TGTGCCAGCAGTCTTAGCGGGGGTGGCACAGATACGCAGTATTTT. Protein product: CASSLSGGGTDTQYF.

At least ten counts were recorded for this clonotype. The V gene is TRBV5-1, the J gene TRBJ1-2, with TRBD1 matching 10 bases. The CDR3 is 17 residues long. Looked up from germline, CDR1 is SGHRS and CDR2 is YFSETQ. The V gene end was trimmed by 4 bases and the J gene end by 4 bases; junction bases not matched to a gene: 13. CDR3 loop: CASSQGTGEGRSYGYTF. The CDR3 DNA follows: TGCGCCAGCAGCCAAGGGACAGGGGAGGGTAGGAGCTATGGCTACACCTTC.

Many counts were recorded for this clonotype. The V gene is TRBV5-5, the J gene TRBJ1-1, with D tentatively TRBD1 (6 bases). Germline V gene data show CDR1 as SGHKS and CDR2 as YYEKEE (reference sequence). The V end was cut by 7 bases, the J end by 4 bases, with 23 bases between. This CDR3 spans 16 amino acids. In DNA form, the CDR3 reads TGTGCCAGCGGACACAGGGACGGTCAATTTTCCACTGAAGCTTTCTTT. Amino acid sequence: CASGHRDGQFSTEAFF.

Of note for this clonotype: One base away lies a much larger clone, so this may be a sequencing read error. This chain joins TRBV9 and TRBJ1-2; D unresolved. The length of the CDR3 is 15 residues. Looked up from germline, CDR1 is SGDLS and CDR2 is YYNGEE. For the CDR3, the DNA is TGTACCAGCAGCGCCCAGGTGGGCGTTAACTATGGCTACACCTTC. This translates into CTSSAQVGVNYGYTF.

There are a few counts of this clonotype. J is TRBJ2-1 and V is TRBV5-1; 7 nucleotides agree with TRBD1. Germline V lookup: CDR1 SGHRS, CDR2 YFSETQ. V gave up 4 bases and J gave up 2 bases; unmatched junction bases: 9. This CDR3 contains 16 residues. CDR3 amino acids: CASSHQQGSAYNEQFF. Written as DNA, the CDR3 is TGCGCCAGCAGCCATCAACAGGGGTCCGCCTACAATGAGCAGTTCTTC.

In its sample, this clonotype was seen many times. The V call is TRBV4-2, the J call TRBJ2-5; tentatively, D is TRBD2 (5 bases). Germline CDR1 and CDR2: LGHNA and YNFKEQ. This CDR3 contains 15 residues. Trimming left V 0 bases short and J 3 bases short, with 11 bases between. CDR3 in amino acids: CASSQEARAEETQYF. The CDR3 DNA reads TGTGCCAGCAGCCAAGAGGCGAGGGCAGAAGAGACCCAGTACTTC.

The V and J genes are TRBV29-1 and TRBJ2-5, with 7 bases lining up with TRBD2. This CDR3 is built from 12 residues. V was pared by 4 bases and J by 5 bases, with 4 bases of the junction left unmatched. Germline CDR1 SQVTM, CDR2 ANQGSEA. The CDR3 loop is CSVGLARETQYF. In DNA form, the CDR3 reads TGCAGCGTTGGACTAGCTCGGGAGACCCAGTACTTC.